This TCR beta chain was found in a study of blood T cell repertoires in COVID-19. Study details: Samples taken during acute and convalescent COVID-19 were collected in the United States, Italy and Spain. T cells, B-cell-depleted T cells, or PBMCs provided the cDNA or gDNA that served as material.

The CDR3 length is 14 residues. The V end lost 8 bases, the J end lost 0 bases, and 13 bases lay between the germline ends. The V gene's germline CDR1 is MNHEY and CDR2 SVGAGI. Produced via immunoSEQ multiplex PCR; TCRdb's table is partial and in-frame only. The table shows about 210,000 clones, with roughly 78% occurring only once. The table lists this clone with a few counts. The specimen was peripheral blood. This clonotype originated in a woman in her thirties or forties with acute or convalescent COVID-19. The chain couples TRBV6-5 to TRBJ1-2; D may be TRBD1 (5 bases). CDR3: CASHPGGANYGYTF. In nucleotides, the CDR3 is TGTGCCAGCCACCCCGGGGGAGCTAACTATGGCTACACCTTC.